Presented here are 22 T cell receptor beta chains from one specimen sequenced in a study of liver allograft versus peripheral blood T cells. Overall study: Repertoires from peripheral blood of liver transplant recipients were compared with those inside their transplanted livers.

TCRdb fed the reads into MiXCR, producing one record per CDR3 protein. Among 5,500 to 6,500 distinct CDR3 sequences listed, about a sixth were seen once. These receptors all come from a human patient who had a liver transplant. Some T cells may be supplied by the graft donor.

This clonotype was seen only a few times. J is TRBJ1-2 and V is TRBV14, with D possibly TRBD1 on 6 matching bases. Germline CDR1 and CDR2: SGHDN and FVKESK. The CDR3 is 15 amino acids. V dropped 4 bases and J dropped 4 bases, with 16 bases sitting between them. This chain's CDR3 is CASSPQGFFSYGYTF. CDR3 sequence (DNA): TGTGCCAGCAGCCCACAGGGATTTTTTAGCTATGGCTACACCTTC.

This clonotype is categorized as medium-sized (0.01 to 0.1%). This chain connects TRBV27 to TRBJ2-7; 8 nucleotides agree with TRBD1. Trimming cost V 6 bases and J 4 bases; bases outside gene matches: 8. CDR1 MNHEY and CDR2 SMNVEV come from the germline V gene (reference sequence). The CDR3 runs 14 residues. This CDR3 is CASSLATGGYEQYF. The CDR3 DNA sequence: TGTGCCAGCAGCTTAGCCACAGGGGGTTACGAGCAGTACTTC.

Only a few counts were recorded for this clonotype. This chain uses TRBV18 with TRBJ2-1; D is ambiguous. Germline lookup yields CDR1 KGHSH and CDR2 LQKENI. Trimming removed 4 bases from V and 2 bases from J, with 9 bases in between. This CDR3 contains 14 residues. The CDR3 here is CASSHDFPYNEQFF. In DNA, the CDR3 is TGTGCCAGCTCACATGACTTCCCCTACAATGAGCAGTTCTTC.

The gene calls are TRBV30 and TRBJ1-6; D is possibly TRBD1 (5 bases). Trimming took 4 bases from V and 9 from J, leaving 19 bases between them. This CDR3 comprises 15 residues. Germline V gene data show CDR1 as GTSNPN and CDR2 as SVGIG (reference sequence). CDR3 bases: TGTGCCTGGACCAGCCTAGGGACTGTTGGTTCACCCCTCCACTTT. It yields the protein CAWTSLGTVGSPLHF. Variable domain in full (rest from reference TRBV30 and TRBJ1-6): SQTIHQWPATLVQPVGSPLSLECTVEGTSNPNLYWYRQAAGRGLQLLFYSVGIGQISSEVPQNLSASRPQDRQFILSSKKLLLSDSGFYLCAWTSLGTVGSPLHFGNGTRLTVT.

This clonotype was counted a few times. The rearrangement joins TRBV11-2 to TRBJ1-1; D not certain. Germline V gives CDR1 SGHAT, CDR2 FQNNGV. CDR3 length: 14 residues. The V gene lost 1 base and the J gene lost 5 bases, with 11 bases spanning the gap. CDR3 DNA: TGTGCCAGCAGCTTAGGGTTTGGTCGTACTGAAGCTTTCTTT. Translating gives CASSLGFGRTEAFF.

This clonotype was counted only a few times. The chain carries TRBV28 and TRBJ1-5; 7 bases agree with TRBD1. J lost 0 bases, V lost 7 bases, and 9 bases had no gene match. Germline V gene lookup returns CDR1 MDHEN and CDR2 SYDVKM. CDR3 length: 16 amino acids. The CDR3, as DNA: TGTGCCAGCATCCCAGGCAGGGGGGATAGCAATCAGCCCCAGCATTTT. Protein sequence: CASIPGRGDSNQPQHF.

The rearrangement links TRBV19 to TRBJ2-7, with D hard to call. Trimming left V 4 bases short and J 2 bases short, with 9 bases between. The CDR3 contains 13 residues. CDR1 is LNHDA, CDR2 SQIVND, per germline (reference sequence). The CDR3 region has the DNA TGTGCCAGTAGTAGGGGTACGGCCTACGAGCAGTACTTC. It is translated as CASSRGTAYEQYF.

By share, this clonotype counts as medium-sized. The V gene is TRBV27, the J gene TRBJ1-5, with D unclear. The ends were cut back, 4 bases at V and 0 bases at J, with 10 bases in the middle. This CDR3 region has 15 residues. CDR1 and CDR2 (germline): MNHEY, SMNVEV (reference sequence). This chain's CDR3 is CASSSQPYSNQPQHF. CDR3 bases: TGTGCCAGCAGTTCTCAACCGTATAGCAATCAGCCCCAGCATTTT.

In this sample, this clonotype is medium-sized. Here the CDR3 reads CASSFGTSAYEQFF. The CDR3 DNA sequence: TGTGCCAGCAGCTTTGGGACTAGCGCCTATGAGCAGTTCTTC. V usage is TRBV27 and J usage is TRBJ2-1, with 10 nucleotides matching TRBD2. Trimming took 6 bases from V and 8 from J; bases not matched to a gene: 7. This CDR3 spans 14 amino acids. The V gene's germline CDR1 is MNHEY and CDR2 SMNVEV (reference sequence).

This clonotype is a singleton in its sample. V gene TRBV27 combines with J gene TRBJ2-7; perhaps D is TRBD1 or TRBD2 (5 bases each). Trimming removed 6 bases from V and 6 bases from J, with 12 bases in between. Germline V gene sequence: CDR1 MNHEY, CDR2 SMNVEV (reference sequence). This CDR3 is built from 12 residues. The CDR3 here is CASSGRDAEQYF. The CDR3 DNA reads TGTGCCAGCAGCGGCAGGGACGCCGAGCAGTACTTC.

The genes are TRBV27 and TRBJ1-2; D is uncertain. V was trimmed by 5 bases and J by 4 bases, leaving 14 bases between them. CDR1 MNHEY and CDR2 SMNVEV come from the germline V gene (reference sequence). The CDR3 spans 14 residues. This CDR3 is CASSPRTSAYGYTF. The CDR3, as DNA: TGTGCCAGCAGTCCCCGCACGTCGGCCTATGGCTACACCTTC.

The chain is built from TRBV19 and TRBJ2-5, with D possibly called TRBD1 or TRBD2 (6 bases each). This CDR3 comprises 15 residues. Germline-derived CDR1 and CDR2 are LNHDA and SQIVND (reference sequence). V was shortened by 7 bases and J by 5 bases, with 20 bases between the two germline ends. Here the CDR3 reads CASTPRGASRETQYF. The CDR3 bases are TGTGCCAGTACCCCGAGGGGGGCTTCCCGGGAGACCCAGTACTTC.

Ten or more counts support this clonotype. This chain links TRBV27 with TRBJ2-1, with a weak D call TRBD1 (6 bases). V was shortened by 3 bases and J by 2 bases, with 8 bases between the two germline ends. CDR1 is MNHEY, CDR2 SMNVEV, per germline (reference sequence). This CDR3 spans 14 amino acids. The CDR3 loop is CASSFQGTYNEQFF. In DNA, the CDR3 is TGTGCCAGCAGTTTCCAGGGGACCTACAATGAGCAGTTCTTC.

This clonotype turned up a few times. The chain employs TRBV12-3 or TRBV12-4 and TRBJ1-6, with a weak D call TRBD1 (5 bases). V gave up 5 bases and J gave up 9 bases, with 17 bases separating them. The CDR3 totals 15 residues. The CDR3 loop reads CASSPPTEPSSPLHF. Written as DNA, the CDR3 is TGTGCCAGCAGTCCCCCGACAGAGCCAAGTTCACCCCTCCACTTT.

The chain employs TRBV9 and TRBJ2-6; D is uncertain. Germline CDR1 is SGDLS and CDR2 is YYNGEE. There are 16 residues in the CDR3. The V end was cut by 0 bases, the J end by 0 bases, with 7 bases between. CDR3: CASSVGTGSGANVLTF. In nucleotides, the CDR3 is TGTGCCAGCAGCGTAGGGACGGGCTCTGGGGCCAACGTCCTGACTTTC. Together with reference TRBV9 and TRBJ2-6, the CDR3 gives the full variable domain: DSGVTQTPKHLITATGQRVTLRCSPRSGDLSVYWYQQSLDQGLQFLIQYYNGEERAKGNILERFSAQQFPDLHSELNLSSLELGDSALYFCASSVGTGSGANVLTFGAGSRLTVL.

V and J are TRBV12-3 or TRBV12-4 and TRBJ1-5; weak D call: TRBD1 (6 bases). There are 13 residues in the CDR3. V lost 3 bases and J lost 5, with 8 bases in between. The CDR3 nucleotides are TGTGCCAGCAGTTTTAACAGGGATCAGCCCCAGCATTTT. Translation gives CASSFNRDQPQHF.

The chain uses TRBV7-9 and TRBJ2-7; D not certain. CDR3 length: 12 amino acids. The V gene's germline CDR1 is SEHNR and CDR2 FQNEAQ (reference sequence). V was clipped by 3 bases and J by 2 bases, with 5 bases between them. CDR3 amino acids: CASSLGTYEQYF. CDR3 DNA sequence: TGTGCCAGCAGCTTGGGGACCTACGAGCAGTACTTC. Variable domain in full (rest from reference TRBV7-9 and TRBJ2-7): DTGVSQNPRHKITKRGQNVTFRCDPISEHNRLYWYRQTLGQGPEFLTYFQNEAQLEKSRLLSDRFSAERPKGSFSTLEIQRTEQGDSAMYLCASSLGTYEQYFGPGTRLTVT.

This sequence joins TRBV30 and TRBJ2-7; 11 bases agree with TRBD2. Germline-derived CDR1 and CDR2 are GTSNPN and SVGIG (reference sequence). The CDR3 spans 16 residues. The trim removed 3 bases at V and 3 bases at J, leaving 10 bases unmatched. As DNA, the CDR3 is TGTGCCTGGAGCTGGTCTGGGACTAGCGGATACTACGAGCAGTACTTC. Translation gives CAWSWSGTSGYYEQYF.

This clonotype was seen repeatedly, ten times or more. The CDR3 spells CASSEWRQSNTEAFF. The CDR3 nucleotides are TGTGCCAGCAGTGAATGGCGGCAGTCGAACACTGAAGCTTTCTTT. This chain connects TRBV6-1 to TRBJ1-1; D not certain. CDR1 and CDR2 from the germline V gene are MNHNS and SASEGT. This CDR3 is built from 15 residues. V gave up 2 bases and J gave up 1 base, with 11 bases separating them.

In its sample, this clonotype was seen many times. The chain uses TRBV27 and TRBJ1-5; no clear D. This CDR3 has 15 residues. The germline V and J ends were trimmed by 8 bases and 0 bases, with 14 bases remaining between them. CDR1 MNHEY and CDR2 SMNVEV come from the germline V gene (reference sequence). This CDR3 reads CASGLVQDSNQPQHF. The CDR3 DNA is TGTGCCAGCGGACTGGTCCAGGATAGCAATCAGCCCCAGCATTTT.

By its share, this clonotype is medium-sized (0.01 to 0.1%). The chain employs TRBV15 and TRBJ2-1; no definite D call. Deletions cut 3 bases from V and 7 bases from J, with 7 bases between. The CDR3 spans 12 residues. Germline CDR1 and CDR2: LNHNV and YYDKDF (reference sequence). CDR3 sequence reads: CATSSFGNEQFF. CDR3 DNA sequence: TGTGCCACCAGCAGTTTCGGGAATGAGCAGTTCTTC.

The gene calls are TRBV20-1 and TRBJ2-5; D unclear. This CDR3 is built from 17 residues. Germline V gene data show CDR1 as DFQATT and CDR2 as SNEGSKA (reference sequence). V was pared by 0 bases and J by 2 bases, with 19 bases between. The CDR3 nucleotides read TGCAGTGCTAGAGAATTCCTTAAGAATAGCAAACAAGAGACCCAGTACTTC. Translating gives CSAREFLKNSKQETQYF.